Following are 22 T cell receptor beta chains from one sample sequenced in a study of neurological immune-mediated disorders. TCRdb called the 5' RACE reads again in MiXCR, with one record for every CDR3 protein. This table holds approximately 41,000 distinct CDR3 sequences, around 13% found once. Sequenced input: CD4+ T cells from blood. All receptors come from a woman aged 60-70 years with HTLV-1-associated myelopathy (HAM/TSP).

In this sample, this clonotype turned up many times. CDR3 DNA: TGCGCCAGTTCAGATGGGGATCAGGCCTACAATGAGCAGTTCTTC. Amino acid sequence: CASSDGDQAYNEQFF. The chain couples TRBV5-1 to TRBJ2-1; D is ambiguous. The CDR3 has 15 amino acids. The V gene's germline CDR1 is SGHRS and CDR2 YFSETQ. With 8 bases removed from V and 2 bases from J, the gap between germline ends came to 17 bases.

Ten or more counts support this clonotype. V and J are TRBV20-1 and TRBJ1-2; D not certain. This CDR3 is built from 14 residues. The V and J ends lost 4 bases and 2 bases respectively, with 14 bases between them. Germline V gives CDR1 DFQATT, CDR2 SNEGSKA (reference sequence). CDR3 coding DNA: TGCAGTGCTATTCGAATCGCCCGAAACTATGGCTACACCTTC. This sequence encodes CSAIRIARNYGYTF.

Many counts were recorded for this clonotype. V and J are TRBV20-1 and TRBJ2-3; 7 positions match TRBD2. Germline V gives CDR1 DFQATT, CDR2 SNEGSKA (reference sequence). The V and J ends lost 3 bases and 2 bases, in that order; junction bases with no gene match: 8. The CDR3 is 15 residues long. The CDR3 is CSASLAGENTDTQYF. The CDR3 nucleotides are TGCAGTGCTAGTCTGGCGGGGGAGAACACAGATACGCAGTATTTT.

The V call is TRBV28, the J call TRBJ1-5; no reliable D call. Trimming took off 3 bases at V and 5 bases at J, with 8 bases between the two ends. The CDR3 totals 13 residues. Looked up from germline, CDR1 is MDHEN and CDR2 is SYDVKM. CDR3 nucleotide sequence: TGTGCCAGCAGTTTGCGCGATGATCAGCCCCAGCATTTT. Residues: CASSLRDDQPQHF. The full variable domain, completed using reference TRBV28 and TRBJ1-5, is DVKVTQSSRYLVKRTGEKVFLECVQDMDHENMFWYRQDPGLGLRLIYFSYDVKMKEKGDIPEGYSVSREKKERFSLILESASTNQTSMYLCASSLRDDQPQHFGDGTRLSIL.

The chain couples TRBV5-1 to TRBJ2-3, with TRBD1 identical over 7 bases. The J segment lost 0 bases and the V segment lost 5 bases, leaving 3 bases of the junction unmatched. The V gene's germline CDR1 is SGHRS and CDR2 YFSETQ. The CDR3 loop spans 14 amino acids. CDR3 protein: CASSTGQSTDTQYF. The CDR3, as DNA: TGCGCCAGCAGTACGGGACAGAGCACAGATACGCAGTATTTT.

V is TRBV5-1 and J is TRBJ2-2; weak D call: TRBD1 (6 bases). V was clipped by 3 bases and J by 4 bases, with 10 bases between them. Per the germline V gene, CDR1 is SGHRS and CDR2 is YFSETQ. The CDR3 has 14 amino acids. The CDR3 region has the DNA TGCGCCAGCAGCTGGACAGACATCACCGGGGAGCTGTTTTTT. Translated: CASSWTDITGELFF.

Only one count was recorded for this clonotype. This chain connects TRBV5-8 to TRBJ2-1, with D unclear. Germline CDR1 SGHTS, CDR2 YDEGEE. V was trimmed by 0 bases and J by 3 bases, leaving 7 bases between them. The CDR3 covers 14 residues. CDR3 region: CASSLGGFYNEQFF. The DNA of the CDR3 is TGTGCCAGCAGCTTGGGAGGTTTCTACAATGAGCAGTTCTTC.

This clonotype was recorded many times. The chain combines TRBV10-1 with TRBJ2-7; D is undetermined. The CDR3 is 15 residues long. CDR1 and CDR2 from the germline V gene are WNHNN and SYGVQD (reference sequence). Trimming took off 6 bases at V and 2 bases at J, with 17 bases between the two ends. The DNA of the CDR3 is TGCGCCAGCAGCCCCACCGTGAAGAATCCCTACGAGCAGTACTTC. Its translation is CASSPTVKNPYEQYF.

This clonotype was recorded many times. V gene TRBV20-1 combines with J gene TRBJ2-3; unclear D gene. Germline CDR1 reads DFQATT; CDR2 reads SNEGSKA (reference sequence). The CDR3 runs 12 residues. V lost 1 base to trimming and J lost 10 bases, with 12 bases between them. CDR3 amino acids: CSARVWANPQYF. CDR3 coding DNA: TGCAGTGCTAGAGTATGGGCGAACCCGCAGTATTTT.

This clonotype came up many times. V is TRBV7-9 and J is TRBJ1-4, with 9 bases that match TRBD1. J lost 8 bases, V lost 5 bases, and 9 bases had no gene match. The germline CDR1 and CDR2 sequences are SEHNR and FQNEAQ (reference sequence). The CDR3 covers 15 residues. CDR3 sequence (DNA): TGTGCCAGCAGCGCCACAGGGGGCGGATTAGAAAAACTGTTTTTT. Its protein is CASSATGGGLEKLFF.

Ten or more counts support this clonotype. The gene calls are TRBV6-6 and TRBJ1-2; TRBD1 aligns across 7 bases. V trimming: 1 base; J trimming: 0 bases; junction bases outside the gene matches: 2. The CDR3 length is 15 residues. Germline CDR1 is MNHNY and CDR2 is SVGAGI (reference sequence). DNA for the CDR3: TGTGCCAGCAGTTACTTGACAGGGACTAACTATGGCTACACCTTC. The encoded protein is CASSYLTGTNYGYTF.

This clonotype was counted ten times or more. The chain uses TRBV9 and TRBJ2-3, with TRBD2 identical over 9 bases. The V segment lost 0 bases and the J segment 6 bases; nucleotides outside the gene matches: 14. Germline loops: CDR1 SGDLS, CDR2 YYNGEE. The CDR3 has 18 amino acids. In DNA, the CDR3 is TGTGCCAGCAGCGTAGAAGGAGGTGGCGGGGGGGCCGTGGATACGCAGTATTTT. Amino acids: CASSVEGGGGGAVDTQYF.

This clonotype was observed at least ten times. This chain joins TRBV7-2 and TRBJ2-1; no clear D. This CDR3 is built from 14 residues. The V gene lost 7 bases and the J gene lost 4 bases, with 14 bases spanning the gap. Germline V CDR1 and CDR2: SGHTA, FQGNSA. CDR3 in DNA: TGTGCCAGCACCATAGGGCACCATTACAATGAGCAGTTCTTC. Its translation is CASTIGHHYNEQFF.

The sample holds many counts of this clonotype. The chain uses TRBV27 and TRBJ1-1, with 8 positions matching TRBD1. Per the germline V gene, CDR1 is MNHEY and CDR2 is SMNVEV (reference sequence). V shed 6 bases, J shed 4 bases, and the junction held 13 bases outside the gene matches. CDR3 size: 16 residues. CDR3 region: CASSQVPDRALTEAFF. For the CDR3, the DNA is TGTGCCAGCAGCCAGGTCCCGGACAGGGCCCTCACTGAAGCTTTCTTT.

This clonotype showed up many times. The V call is TRBV7-9, the J call TRBJ1-1; 11 nucleotides agree with TRBD1. The V gene end was trimmed by 3 bases and the J gene end by 4 bases; junction bases not matched to a gene: 4. CDR1 SEHNR and CDR2 FQNEAQ come from the germline V gene (reference sequence). The CDR3 has 15 residues. The CDR3 here is CASSLGGQGGTEAFF. The CDR3 nucleotides are TGTGCCAGCAGCTTGGGGGGACAGGGGGGCACTGAAGCTTTCTTT.

In its sample, this clonotype was seen many times. This chain links TRBV3-1 with TRBJ1-6; the D is unclear. CDR1 and CDR2 from the germline V gene are LGHDT and YNNKEL (reference sequence). Trimming cost V 3 bases and J 6 bases, with 9 bases left between them. The CDR3 extends over 14 amino acids. CDR3 protein: CASSHSESNSPLHF. As DNA, the CDR3 is TGTGCCAGCAGCCACTCAGAATCTAATTCACCCCTCCACTTT.

In its sample, this clonotype was seen many times. The V call is TRBV5-1, the J call TRBJ1-2; 7 bases agree with TRBD1. Germline lookup yields CDR1 SGHRS and CDR2 YFSETQ. Germline trimming cut 5 bases from V and 7 bases from J; bases unmatched to any gene: 11. CDR3 length: 14 residues. CDR3 DNA: TGCGCCAGCAGTCCAGGGGGATGGTCCGGTGGCTACACCTTC. It is translated as CASSPGGWSGGYTF.

This clonotype was seen at least ten times. This chain joins TRBV7-2 and TRBJ1-1; D remains ambiguous. V lost 1 base, J lost 1 base, and 10 bases lay in between. This CDR3 is 15 amino acids long. CDR1 is SGHTA, CDR2 FQGNSA, per germline. The CDR3 coding sequence is TGTGCCAGCAGCTTAGTTCCCGGTCGGAACACTGAAGCTTTCTTT. This codes for CASSLVPGRNTEAFF.

This clonotype has a count of ten or more. This chain uses TRBV20-1 with TRBJ1-1, with D possibly being TRBD1 (5 bases). V was trimmed by 3 bases and J by 6 bases, leaving 14 bases between them. There are 13 residues in the CDR3. Germline V gene sequence: CDR1 DFQATT, CDR2 SNEGSKA (reference sequence). CDR3 sequence: CSARTQGRAEAFF. DNA for the CDR3: TGCAGTGCTAGGACGCAGGGTCGGGCTGAAGCTTTCTTT.

The sample holds many counts of this clonotype. This rearrangement joins TRBV5-1 to TRBJ2-7; TRBD2 matches at 9 bases. Germline CDR1 reads SGHRS; CDR2 reads YFSETQ. V was clipped by 1 base and J by 0 bases; unmatched bases: 8. The CDR3 runs to 17 residues. The CDR3, as DNA: TGCGCCAGCAGCTTGAGGGCTAGCGGGGACTACTCCTACGAGCAGTACTTC. It specifies CASSLRASGDYSYEQYF.

This rearrangement joins TRBV20-1 to TRBJ2-3, with D maybe TRBD1 (5 bases). In germline, CDR1 is DFQATT, CDR2 SNEGSKA (reference sequence). The CDR3 loop spans 14 amino acids. V was cut by 4 bases and J by 5 bases, with 16 bases left in between. The CDR3 DNA reads as TGCAGTGCTAACCGGCCAGGGTGCCAAGATACGCAGTATTTT. Translating gives CSANRPGCQDTQYF.

This clonotype was seen ten or more times. The rearrangement joins TRBV5-1 to TRBJ2-3, with a weak D call TRBD2 (7 bases). The CDR3 consists of 17 residues. V was cut by 4 bases and J by 4 bases, with 22 bases left in between. Germline CDR1 SGHRS, CDR2 YFSETQ. In nucleotides, the CDR3 is TGCGCCAGCAGCCTGTTGGAAGGGGGGGGGCAGGCAGATACGCAGTATTTT. As protein: CASSLLEGGGQADTQYF.